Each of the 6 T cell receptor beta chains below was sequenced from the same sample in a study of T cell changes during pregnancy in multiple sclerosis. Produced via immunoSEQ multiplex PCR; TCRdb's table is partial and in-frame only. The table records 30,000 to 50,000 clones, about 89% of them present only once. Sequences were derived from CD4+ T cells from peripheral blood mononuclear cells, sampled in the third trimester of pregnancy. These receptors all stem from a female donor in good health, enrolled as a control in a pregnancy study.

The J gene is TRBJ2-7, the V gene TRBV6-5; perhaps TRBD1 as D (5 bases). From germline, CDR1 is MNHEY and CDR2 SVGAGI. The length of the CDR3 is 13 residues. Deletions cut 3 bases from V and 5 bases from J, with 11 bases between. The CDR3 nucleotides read TGTGCCAGCAGTTATCTAGGGGCCCACGAGCAGTACTTC. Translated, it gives CASSYLGAHEQYF.

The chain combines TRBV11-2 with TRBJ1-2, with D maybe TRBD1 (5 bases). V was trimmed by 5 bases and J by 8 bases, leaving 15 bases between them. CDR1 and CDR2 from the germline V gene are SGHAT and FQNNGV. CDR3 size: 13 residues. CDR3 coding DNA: TGTGCCAGCAGCCCTTCGTTGGGGCTCGGCTACACCTTC. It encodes CASSPSLGLGYTF.

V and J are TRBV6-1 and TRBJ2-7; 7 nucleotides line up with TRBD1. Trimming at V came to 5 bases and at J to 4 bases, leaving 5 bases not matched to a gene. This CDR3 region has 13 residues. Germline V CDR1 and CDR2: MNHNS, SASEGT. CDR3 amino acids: CASSRGQSYEQYF. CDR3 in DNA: TGTGCCAGCAGTAGGGGACAGTCTTACGAGCAGTACTTC.

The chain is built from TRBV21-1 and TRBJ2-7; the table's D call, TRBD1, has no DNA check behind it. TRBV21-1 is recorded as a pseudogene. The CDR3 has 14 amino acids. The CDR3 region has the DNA TGTGCCAGCAGTATTAGGGGGCCTAGTTACGAGCAGTACTTC. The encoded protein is CASSIRGPSYEQYF.

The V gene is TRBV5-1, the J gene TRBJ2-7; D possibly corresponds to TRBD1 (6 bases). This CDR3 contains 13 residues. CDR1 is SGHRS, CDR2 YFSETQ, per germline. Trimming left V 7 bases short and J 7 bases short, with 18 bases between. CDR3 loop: CASATGWTGEQYF. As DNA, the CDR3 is TGCGCCAGCGCGACAGGTTGGACGGGGGAGCAGTACTTC.

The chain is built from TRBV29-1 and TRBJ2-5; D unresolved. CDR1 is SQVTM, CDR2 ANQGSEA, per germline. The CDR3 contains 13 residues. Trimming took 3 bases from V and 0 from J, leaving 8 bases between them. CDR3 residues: CSVDPTNQETQYF. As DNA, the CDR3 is TGCAGCGTTGACCCGACAAACCAAGAGACCCAGTACTTC.